What follows are 15 T cell receptor beta chains derived from one specimen sequenced in a study of PD-1 blockade in classical Hodgkin lymphoma. Stated time point: cycle 4 day 1 (C4D1), after about 6 weeks of nivolumab. With no exception, relapse followed autologous stem cell transplantation in all patients, and brentuximab vedotin exposure varied. Magnetic negative selection of thawed PBMCs yielded the CD8+ T cells. The repertoire was sequenced with immunoSEQ multiplex PCR; TCRdb's copy has only in-frame clones and lacks some. This table has roughly 2,600 clones, roughly four fifths appearing once. Sample: CD8+ T cells from blood, taken before the fourth cycle of nivolumab. All receptors come from a human donor with classical Hodgkin lymphoma.

This clone was found a few times. V and J are TRBV28 and TRBJ2-7, with TRBD1 matching 10 bases. Germline lookup yields CDR1 MDHEN and CDR2 SYDVKM. J gave up 1 base and V 2 bases, and 5 bases lay outside the gene matches. The CDR3 is 16 residues long. CDR3 in amino acids: CASSLPPGQGSYEQYF. In nucleotides, the CDR3 is TGTGCCAGCAGTTTACCCCCGGGACAGGGGTCCTACGAGCAGTACTTC.

The chain is built from TRBV27 and TRBJ2-7; TRBD1 might be the D (5 bases). From germline, CDR1 is MNHEY and CDR2 SMNVEV (reference sequence). V lost 2 bases to trimming and J lost 5 bases, with 10 bases between them. The length of the CDR3 is 13 residues. This CDR3 reads CASSLGFRDEQYF. DNA of the CDR3: TGTGCCAGCAGTTTAGGGTTCAGGGACGAGCAGTACTTC.

V gene TRBV30 combines with J gene TRBJ2-1; D unresolved. The CDR3 is 13 amino acids. Between the trimmed V and J ends, which lost 1 base and 3 bases, there was a span of 7 bases. The germline V gene encodes CDR1 GTSNPN and CDR2 SVGIG (reference sequence). Here the CDR3 DNA reads TGTGCCTGGAGTGAATCCGGCTACAATGAGCAGTTCTTC. It specifies CAWSESGYNEQFF.

The chain employs TRBV28 and TRBJ2-1; a weak D match, TRBD1 (6 bases). Germline V gene lookup returns CDR1 MDHEN and CDR2 SYDVKM. CDR3 length equals 17 residues. Trimming removed 4 bases at V and 5 bases at J, with 21 bases between. The chain's CDR3 is CASSSLRRGSLDNEQFF. DNA of the CDR3: TGTGCCAGCAGTTCCCTCCGCAGGGGAAGCCTTGACAATGAGCAGTTCTTC.

This CDR3 reads CASSQGTARRYEQFF. CDR3 nucleotides: TGCGCCAGCAGCCAAGGGACGGCTAGACGGTATGAGCAGTTCTTC. This chain joins TRBV4-3 and TRBJ2-1; no clear D gene. This CDR3 comprises 15 residues. V gave up 1 base and J gave up 8 bases, with 15 bases separating them. Per germline, CDR1 LGHNA and CDR2 YSLEER.

The V call is TRBV5-5, the J call TRBJ1-1; 7 nucleotides match TRBD1. V gave up 4 bases and J gave up 4 bases; unmatched junction bases: 7. This CDR3 comprises 14 residues. Germline V lookup: CDR1 SGHKS, CDR2 YYEKEE (reference sequence). CDR3 sequence reads: CASSPRDSLTEAFF. The CDR3 region has the DNA TGTGCCAGCAGCCCAAGGGACAGTCTCACTGAAGCTTTCTTT.

This chain uses TRBV4-1 with TRBJ2-7; 7 bases match TRBD1. J gave up 3 bases and V 6 bases, and 11 bases lay outside the gene matches. Germline-derived CDR1 and CDR2 are MGHRA and YSYEKL. The CDR3 extends over 15 amino acids. The CDR3 sequence: CASRPAIDRDYEQYF. The CDR3 DNA sequence: TGCGCCAGCAGACCCGCTATCGACAGGGACTACGAGCAGTACTTC.

V usage is TRBV9 and J usage is TRBJ1-4; tentative D call: TRBD1 (5 bases). Germline V gives CDR1 SGDLS, CDR2 YYNGEE. V lost 2 bases and J lost 6, with 14 bases in between. The CDR3 loop spans 15 amino acids. CDR3 bases: TGTGCCAGCAGCGTGATCGGGACGGGGGATGAAAAACTGTTTTTT. Protein sequence: CASSVIGTGDEKLFF. The full variable domain, rest sourced from reference TRBV9 and TRBJ1-4, is DSGVTQTPKHLITATGQRVTLRCSPRSGDLSVYWYQQSLDQGLQFLIQYYNGEERAKGNILERFSAQQFPDLHSELNLSSLELGDSALYFCASSVIGTGDEKLFFGSGTQLSVL.

The rearrangement joins TRBV21-1 to TRBJ2-3; TRBD1, the D gene given by the table, was not confirmed from the DNA. TRBV21-1 counts as a pseudogene. The CDR3 consists of 20 residues. The CDR3 sequence: CASRPGDRRGQGISTDTQYF. CDR3 in DNA: TGTGCCAGCAGACCCGGGGACAGAAGGGGGCAAGGGATTAGCACAGATACGCAGTATTTT.

CDR3 sequence (DNA): TGTGCCAGCAGCGCTCGGAGCCAAGAGACCCAGTACTTC. Protein product: CASSARSQETQYF. The chain employs TRBV28 and TRBJ2-5; D uncertain. This CDR3 contains 13 residues. The V and J ends lost 6 bases and 1 base respectively, with 9 bases between them. CDR1 and CDR2 (germline): MDHEN, SYDVKM. Full variable domain (remainder filled in from reference TRBV28 and TRBJ2-5): DVKVTQSSRYLVKRTGEKVFLECVQDMDHENMFWYRQDPGLGLRLIYFSYDVKMKEKGDIPEGYSVSREKKERFSLILESASTNQTSMYLCASSARSQETQYFGPGTRLLVL.

This chain connects TRBV16 to TRBJ1-6, with TRBD1 identical over 9 bases. Germline V lookup: CDR1 KGHSY, CDR2 FQNENV. The CDR3 contains 14 residues. V shed 5 bases, J shed 10 bases, and the junction held 6 bases outside the gene matches. CDR3 amino acids: CASSAGTGPSPLHF. As DNA, the CDR3 is TGTGCCAGCAGCGCTGGGACAGGGCCATCACCCCTCCACTTT.

This clone showed up just a few times. The rearrangement uses TRBV6-6 and TRBJ1-5; 7 bases map to TRBD1. Germline trimming cut 0 bases from V and 4 bases from J; bases unmatched to any gene: 3. Germline loops: CDR1 MNHNY, CDR2 SVGAGI (reference sequence). This CDR3 spans 15 amino acids. CDR3 sequence: CASSYSGTVNQPQHF. The CDR3 DNA is TGTGCCAGCAGTTACTCTGGGACAGTTAATCAGCCCCAGCATTTT.

On this clone itself: Germline and junction disagree at one end, which may indicate a read error. This sequence joins TRBV7-9 and TRBJ2-7; TRBD2 agrees at 7 bases. CDR1 is SEHNR, CDR2 FQNEAQ, per germline (reference sequence). The length of the CDR3 is 15 residues. The CDR3, as DNA: TGCGCCAGCAGCCCGGGAGGCGGAAACTTCTACGAGCAGTACTTC. It translates to CASSPGGGNFYEQYF.

CDR3 residues: CASSLRLNSGANVLTF. The CDR3 DNA sequence: TGTGCCAGCAGCTTAAGGTTGAACTCTGGGGCCAACGTCCTGACTTTC. This chain links TRBV7-6 with TRBJ2-6; D uncertain. This CDR3 is built from 16 residues. The germline CDR1 and CDR2 sequences are SGHVS and FNYEAQ. V was shortened by 2 bases and J by 0 bases, with 8 bases between the two germline ends.

For the CDR3, the DNA is TGTGCCAGCAGCCAACGGGGACGGCAGTCCTACGAGCAGTACTTC. This translates into CASSQRGRQSYEQYF. The chain is built from TRBV11-2 and TRBJ2-5, with D perhaps assigned TRBD1 or TRBD2 (5 bases each). The J call could be wrong; TRBJ2-7 is a better fit for the DNA end. There are 15 residues in the CDR3. Germline CDR1 and CDR2: SGHAT and FQNNGV.